The clone carrying this TCR beta chain showed up just once. Its antigen remains unidentified. The data belong to a study of T cell responses to AZD1222 COVID-19 vaccine. The CDR3 runs 13 residues. Germline V lookup: CDR1 SEHNR, CDR2 FQNEAQ (reference sequence). The germline V and J ends were trimmed by 3 bases and 2 bases, with 7 bases remaining between them. Assay used: immunoSEQ multiplex PCR; TCRdb lists only in-frame clones, some missing. Counted here are about 140,000 clones, around nine tenths occurring once; the ten biggest clones make up about 5%. General observations from the study: Breadth and depth of Spike-specific TCRs rose after two AZD1222 doses. Among AZD1222 vaccinees, only 5 to 7 were seropositive at baseline. Clonal diversity may have been underestimated, and the donors were mostly white British, with more females than males. Unmutated variant regions are reportedly the target of nearly half of TCRs that are spike-specific.

The chain is built from TRBV7-9 and TRBJ2-5, with D unclear. The sequences come from peripheral blood, collected on day 0 of AZD1222 vaccination. The TCR originated in an adult in good health. In nucleotides, the CDR3 is TGTGCCAGCAGCTTTTTGGGTCAAGAGACCCAGTACTTC. This translates into CASSFLGQETQYF.